The 13 T cell receptor beta chains below come from one sample, sequenced in a study of blood T cell repertoires in COVID-19. The protocol was immunoSEQ multiplex PCR, while the TCRdb copy is restricted to in-frame clones and leaves out a portion. The repertoire consists of about 150,000 clones, with roughly 84% occurring once and the leading ten covering around 14%. The sample comprised peripheral blood. The receptor set was obtained from a man aged 18 to 35 with active or convalescent COVID-19.

V and J are TRBV5-1 and TRBJ2-2; D perhaps matches TRBD2 (6 bases). The CDR3 loop spans 17 amino acids. Looked up from germline, CDR1 is SGHRS and CDR2 is YFSETQ. Deletions cut 4 bases from V and 3 bases from J, with 19 bases between. In DNA, the CDR3 is TGCGCCAGCAGCCTAGGACTAACCTCCCAAGACACCGGGGAGCTGTTTTTT. It encodes CASSLGLTSQDTGELFF.

As regards this clone: Distinct nucleotide sequences in the sample also encode this CDR3. The V gene is TRBV3-1 (or the pseudogene TRBV3-2), the J gene TRBJ2-5; D is uncertain. The V gene lost 2 bases and the J gene lost 2 bases, with 12 bases spanning the gap. The CDR3 has 15 residues. The germline CDR1 and CDR2 sequences are LGHDT and YNNKEL (reference sequence). CDR3 coding DNA: TGTGCCAGCAGCCAACCCGGAACTAAACAAGAGACCCAGTACTTC. It specifies CASSQPGTKQETQYF.

The V and J genes are TRBV4-3 and TRBJ2-1, with 7 bases fitting TRBD1. The V segment lost 3 bases and the J segment 7 bases; nucleotides outside the gene matches: 12. This CDR3 has 16 amino acids. CDR1 is LGHNA and CDR2 is YSLEER in the germline V gene. CDR3 in amino acids: CASSQAPGTVQNEQFF. The DNA of the CDR3 is TGCGCCAGCAGCCAGGCACCCGGGACAGTACAAAATGAGCAGTTCTTC.

This clone was counted a few times. The rearrangement links TRBV27 to TRBJ1-2, with D uncertain. V was shortened by 7 bases and J by 8 bases, with 11 bases between the two germline ends. The length of the CDR3 is 11 residues. Germline values: CDR1 MNHEY, CDR2 SMNVEV (reference sequence). In nucleotides, the CDR3 is TGTGCCAGCACCACCCCGGTGGGCTACACCTTC. It specifies CASTTPVGYTF.

V is TRBV24-1 and J is TRBJ2-3; possible D gene TRBD2, 6 bases. The CDR3 totals 17 residues. Germline V gene data show CDR1 as KGHDR and CDR2 as SFDVKD. Trimming pared 3 bases from V and 1 base from J, leaving 16 bases between. CDR3 in DNA: TGTGCCACCAGTGATACTAGCAGGGCAGGCCGCACAGATACGCAGTATTTT. Amino acid sequence: CATSDTSRAGRTDTQYF.

The chain couples TRBV5-6 to TRBJ1-2; possibly TRBD1 for D (5 bases). Between the trimmed V and J ends, which lost 4 bases and 1 base, there was a span of 8 bases. Germline-derived CDR1 and CDR2 are SGHDT and YYEEEE. The CDR3 is 13 residues long. The CDR3 loop reads CASSVGLNYGYTF. The CDR3 DNA is TGTGCCAGCAGCGTGGGACTTAACTATGGCTACACCTTC.

The DNA of the CDR3 is TGCAGCGTTGAACTCTCCCACACTGGGCTAGCGGGAGTAAGGACCTACGAGCAGTACTTC. It encodes CSVELSHTGLAGVRTYEQYF. The rearrangement links TRBV29-1 to TRBJ2-7; 10 bases map to TRBD2. Germline CDR1 SQVTM, CDR2 ANQGSEA. This CDR3 is 20 amino acids long. V shed 2 bases, J shed 2 bases, and the junction held 21 bases outside the gene matches.

The chain links TRBV27 to TRBJ2-5; D not certain. CDR1 is MNHEY, CDR2 SMNVEV, per germline (reference sequence). The CDR3 is 14 residues long. Trimming took 2 bases from V and 7 from J, leaving 14 bases between them. The CDR3 here is CASSLRPGVGTQYF. The DNA of the CDR3 is TGTGCCAGCAGTTTAAGGCCGGGTGTGGGGACCCAGTACTTC.

The chain carries TRBV7-9 and TRBJ1-1; no reliable D call. Between the trimmed V and J ends, which lost 5 bases and 1 base, there was a span of 11 bases. The CDR3 extends over 14 amino acids. Germline loops: CDR1 SEHNR, CDR2 FQNEAQ (reference sequence). The CDR3 loop is CASSPAGKNTEAFF. Written as DNA, the CDR3 is TGTGCCAGCAGCCCAGCCGGGAAGAACACTGAAGCTTTCTTT.

The chain carries TRBV7-8 and TRBJ2-1; TRBD2 matches at 13 bases. The V gene end was trimmed by 5 bases and the J gene end by 7 bases; junction bases not matched to a gene: 5. CDR1 is SGHVS, CDR2 FQNEAQ, per germline. The CDR3 extends over 15 amino acids. The CDR3, as DNA: TGTGCCAGCAGCCGGGGGACTAGCGGGGAGAATGAGCAGTTCTTC. Protein product: CASSRGTSGENEQFF. Supplemented by reference TRBV7-8 and TRBJ2-1, the full variable domain reads GAGVSQSPRYKVAKRGQDVALRCDPISGHVSLFWYQQALGQGPEFLTYFQNEAQLDKSGLPSDRFFAERPEGSVSTLKIQRTQQEDSAVYLCASSRGTSGENEQFFGPGTRLTVL.

The chain links TRBV28 to TRBJ1-5; the D gene is possibly TRBD1 (6 bases). V gave up 6 bases and J gave up 0 bases, with 12 bases separating them. Germline assignment: CDR1 MDHEN and CDR2 SYDVKM. This CDR3 is 15 amino acids long. CDR3 sequence reads: CASREQGNSNQPQHF. CDR3 DNA: TGTGCCAGCAGGGAACAGGGAAATAGCAATCAGCCCCAGCATTTT.

The chain joins TRBV2 to TRBJ1-4; D uncertain. Between the trimmed V and J ends, which lost 2 bases and 4 bases, there was a span of 23 bases. Germline CDR1 SNHLY, CDR2 FYNNEI. This CDR3 region has 19 residues. This chain's CDR3 is CASSEIRLRAPTLNEKLFF. The CDR3 DNA follows: TGTGCCAGCAGTGAAATCCGCCTAAGAGCACCCACTCTTAATGAAAAACTGTTTTTT.

This clone was detected a few times. J is TRBJ2-5 and V is TRBV28, with TRBD2 matching 9 bases. The germline V gene has CDR1 MDHEN and CDR2 SYDVKM. The CDR3 is 13 residues long. V dropped 5 bases and J dropped 5; count of bases not matched to a gene: 3. The CDR3 region has the DNA TGTGCCAGCAGTGCGGGGGGGTTGGAGACCCAGTACTTC. Translating it yields CASSAGGLETQYF.